A selection of T cell receptor beta chains follows, all from one sample in a study of glioma-infiltrating T cells after dendritic cell vaccination. Here immunoSEQ multiplex PCR was the method, and the copy in TCRdb shows in-frame clones only, minus some. The repertoire holds approximately 48,000 clones, with roughly 90% as singletons. This material consisted of blood, taken after dendritic cell vaccination. The receptors come from a human donor with glioblastoma. The CDR3 runs from the conserved cysteine through the conserved F or W. D genes are given only for firm matches. Some rows have no size entry. The others give once, few or many, or a class for an expanded clone.

d_call: -; v_call: TRBV28; j_call: TRBJ2-7; clone_size: -; cdr3_nt: TGTGCCAGCCGGCGCGCAAGGGGAGGATCCTACGAGCAGTACTTC; cdr3_aa: CASRRARGGSYEQYF
d_call: TRBD1; v_call: TRBV15; j_call: TRBJ1-4; clone_size: -; cdr3_nt: TGTGCCACCAGCAGATCCAGGACCCAACAGGGGGCGCGGACTAATGAAAAACTGTTTTTT; cdr3_aa: CATSRSRTQQGARTNEKLFF
d_call: -; v_call: TRBV4-3; j_call: TRBJ1-5; clone_size: -; cdr3_nt: TGCGCCAGCAGCCAAGAATATAACAGCTACAATCAGCCCCAGCATTTT; cdr3_aa: CASSQEYNSYNQPQHF
d_call: -; v_call: TRBV7-9; j_call: TRBJ2-7; clone_size: -; cdr3_nt: TGTGCCAGCAGCTGGGGGGGCACAGGCTACGAGCAGTACTTC; cdr3_aa: CASSWGGTGYEQYF
d_call: TRBD2; v_call: TRBV28; j_call: TRBJ2-1; clone_size: -; cdr3_nt: TGTGCCAGCAGTACCTGGTTTAGCGGGAGGGCCGGCAGCTCCTACAATGAGCAGTTCTTC; cdr3_aa: CASSTWFSGRAGSSYNEQFF
d_call: -; v_call: TRBV28; j_call: TRBJ1-1; clone_size: once; cdr3_nt: TGTGCCAGCAGTTTAGGAGGGTGGAGGTCTGAAGCTTTCTTT; cdr3_aa: CASSLGGWRSEAFF
d_call: TRBD1; v_call: TRBV19; j_call: TRBJ2-7; clone_size: -; cdr3_nt: TGTGCCACCACCCCCCGTGACAGGGCCTACGAGCAGTACTTC; cdr3_aa: CATTPRDRAYEQYF
d_call: -; v_call: TRBV7-3; j_call: TRBJ2-7; clone_size: -; cdr3_nt: TGTGCCAGCAGCTTGGGTGGCGGCGAGCAGTACTTC; cdr3_aa: CASSLGGGEQYF
d_call: TRBD1; v_call: TRBV9; j_call: TRBJ1-4; clone_size: once; cdr3_nt: TGTGCCAGCAGCCCTCAGGGACAGTATTTTGAAAAACTGTTTTTT; cdr3_aa: CASSPQGQYFEKLFF
d_call: -; v_call: TRBV7-3; j_call: TRBJ1-1; clone_size: -; cdr3_nt: TGTGCCAGCAGCCCCTCCGTCAGGTCCACTGAAGCTTTCTTT; cdr3_aa: CASSPSVRSTEAFF
d_call: -; v_call: TRBV7-9; j_call: TRBJ1-1; clone_size: few; cdr3_nt: TGTGCCACCCACACATGGTGGAACAGGGAGCTTGAAGCTTTCTTT; cdr3_aa: CATHTWWNRELEAFF
d_call: -; v_call: TRBV27; j_call: TRBJ2-3; clone_size: -; cdr3_nt: TGTGCCAGCACCCTCCTTAAGTATTTT; cdr3_aa: CASTLLKYF
d_call: -; v_call: TRBV25-1; j_call: TRBJ2-1; clone_size: -; cdr3_nt: TGTGCCAGCAGTGAATACGGGACTCCGAAGCAAAGCCAGTTCTTC; cdr3_aa: CASSEYGTPKQSQFF
d_call: TRBD1; v_call: TRBV5-6; j_call: TRBJ1-2; clone_size: -; cdr3_nt: TGTGCCAGCAGCGCTCCGGGGACAGGCTATGGCTACACCTTC; cdr3_aa: CASSAPGTGYGYTF
d_call: TRBD2; v_call: TRBV12-5; j_call: TRBJ2-2; clone_size: -; cdr3_nt: TGTGCTAGTGGTTTAGACGCGGGAGGGCCCATCGGGGAGCTGTTTTTT; cdr3_aa: CASGLDAGGPIGELFF
d_call: TRBD2; v_call: TRBV30; j_call: TRBJ2-2; clone_size: -; cdr3_nt: TGTGCCTGGGTAGCGGGAGCACACACCGGGGAGCTGTTTTTT; cdr3_aa: CAWVAGAHTGELFF
d_call: -; v_call: TRBV6-1; j_call: TRBJ2-4; clone_size: -; cdr3_nt: TGTGCCAGCAGTGACAGGAATTCCTGGGCCAAAAACATTCAGTACTTC; cdr3_aa: CASSDRNSWAKNIQYF
d_call: -; v_call: TRBV7-2; j_call: TRBJ1-3; clone_size: -; cdr3_nt: TGTGCCAGCAGCATGACCCGGGGGTCTGGAAACACCATATATTTT; cdr3_aa: CASSMTRGSGNTIYF
d_call: TRBD1; v_call: TRBV27; j_call: TRBJ2-1; clone_size: -; cdr3_nt: TGTGCCAGCAGGACAGGGGGCCCCTACAATGAGCAGTTCTTC; cdr3_aa: CASRTGGPYNEQFF
d_call: TRBD1; v_call: TRBV5-1; j_call: TRBJ2-2; clone_size: once; cdr3_nt: TGCGCCAGCAGCTTGGTGACAGGGGCCACCGGGGAGCTGTTTTTT; cdr3_aa: CASSLVTGATGELFF
d_call: TRBD2; v_call: TRBV29-1; j_call: TRBJ2-3; clone_size: -; cdr3_nt: TGCAGCGTTGAAGAATGGAGTAGCGGGAGATGGGTTCATAGCACAGATACGCAGTATTTT; cdr3_aa: CSVEEWSSGRWVHSTDTQYF
d_call: TRBD2; v_call: TRBV19; j_call: TRBJ2-7; clone_size: -; cdr3_nt: TGTGCCAGTAGAAGAAACCCCGGGACTAGCGGGCCCCTCCCCCTTTACGAGCAGTACTTC; cdr3_aa: CASRRNPGTSGPLPLYEQYF
d_call: -; v_call: TRBV5-4; j_call: TRBJ1-6; clone_size: -; cdr3_nt: TGTGCCAGCAGCCCAGGACAGACCTATAATTCACCCCTCCACTTT; cdr3_aa: CASSPGQTYNSPLHF
d_call: -; v_call: TRBV2; j_call: TRBJ2-2; clone_size: -; cdr3_nt: TGTGCCAGCAGTCGGGCGGGTAGCCCGGGAACCACCGGGGAGCTGTTTTTT; cdr3_aa: CASSRAGSPGTTGELFF
d_call: TRBD1; v_call: TRBV5-1; j_call: TRBJ2-5; clone_size: -; cdr3_nt: TGCGCCAGCAGCTTGGCCGGGGGCCCAGGGGGCCAATACCAAGAGACCCAGTACTTC; cdr3_aa: CASSLAGGPGGQYQETQYF
d_call: TRBD1; v_call: TRBV10-3; j_call: TRBJ1-2; clone_size: -; cdr3_nt: TGTGCCAACAGGGGGCTGAGGTATGGCTACACCTTC; cdr3_aa: CANRGLRYGYTF
d_call: TRBD1; v_call: TRBV10-3; j_call: TRBJ1-1; clone_size: -; cdr3_nt: TGTGCCATCAGAGGGGAGGACAGGGTCGACACTGAAGCTTTCTTT; cdr3_aa: CAIRGEDRVDTEAFF
d_call: -; v_call: TRBV7-3; j_call: TRBJ2-2; clone_size: -; cdr3_nt: TGTGCCAGCAGCCCAAGACCCCCGGGCACCGGGGAGCTGTTTTTT; cdr3_aa: CASSPRPPGTGELFF
d_call: TRBD2; v_call: TRBV5-4; j_call: TRBJ2-2; clone_size: few; cdr3_nt: TGTGCCAGCAGCCCCGCTGGGAGGGCAGACACCGGGGAGCTGTTTTTT; cdr3_aa: CASSPAGRADTGELFF
d_call: TRBD2; v_call: TRBV9; j_call: TRBJ2-2; clone_size: -; cdr3_nt: TGTGCCAGCAGCACCCTAGCGGGATTTAACACCGGGGAGCTGTTTTTT; cdr3_aa: CASSTLAGFNTGELFF
d_call: -; v_call: TRBV21-1; j_call: TRBJ1-1; clone_size: -; cdr3_nt: TGTGCCAGCAGCAAAGACAGGGGGAACACTGAAGCTTTCTTT; cdr3_aa: CASSKDRGNTEAFF
d_call: -; v_call: TRBV27; j_call: TRBJ2-7; clone_size: -; cdr3_nt: TGTGCCAGCATGCGAAGGGGCTCCTACGAGCAGTACTTC; cdr3_aa: CASMRRGSYEQYF
d_call: TRBD2; v_call: TRBV4-1; j_call: TRBJ2-1; clone_size: -; cdr3_nt: TGCGCCAGCAGCCAAGAAACCGGGACTAGCGGATACAATGAGCAGTTCTTC; cdr3_aa: CASSQETGTSGYNEQFF
d_call: TRBD1; v_call: TRBV4-2; j_call: TRBJ1-2; clone_size: -; cdr3_nt: TGTGCCAGCAGCACCGACAGGGGCTATGGCTACACCTTC; cdr3_aa: CASSTDRGYGYTF
d_call: -; v_call: TRBV12-5; j_call: TRBJ1-5; clone_size: -; cdr3_nt: TGTGCTAGTGGACAGGGCGCTCAGCCCCAGCATTTT; cdr3_aa: CASGQGAQPQHF